A single T cell receptor (beta chain) is shown here with its context. Its antigen is unidentified. This sample is drawn from a study of T cell repertoires in cytomegalovirus infection. Study-wide results and caveats: HLA-C-restricted CMV-specific TCR beta clonotypes prevailed in the ex vivo response. Cumulative public TCR beta family frequency identified carriers of CMV plus the relevant HLA.

With 4 bases clipped from V and 3 bases from J, the junction kept 5 bases outside the gene matches. CDR1 KGHSH and CDR2 LQKENI come from the germline V gene. The CDR3 consists of 15 residues. TCRdb recomputed calls from the reads with MiXCR, one row per CDR3 protein. The sample lists about 340,000 distinct CDR3 sequences; about 28% were seen once. Sequences were derived from cultured PBMCs, sampled from culture after CMV antigen stimulation. The receptor's source is a human donor in good health (CMV status not recorded). Some clones in this sample may be carry-over from other donors' samples. This rearrangement joins TRBV18 to TRBJ2-2, with 7 bases that match TRBD1. CDR3 sequence reads: CASSQRGGDTGELFF. CDR3 bases: TGTGCCAGCTCACAACGAGGGGGCGACACCGGGGAGCTGTTTTTT.